The 31 T cell receptor beta chains reported below all come from one sample, sequenced in a study of cytomegalovirus exposure and HLA in healthy donors. PCR primers comprised 60 Vbeta and 13 Jbeta primers. Profiling relied on immunoSEQ multiplex PCR, and the TCRdb table lists in-frame clones only, not all of them. The repertoire holds roughly 150,000 clones, with approximately 73% as singletons. The specimen sequenced was PBMCs. The receptor source for this set is a man aged 30 to 45 in good health and CMV-seropositive.

The rearrangement links TRBV10-1 to TRBJ2-7, with 7 nucleotides matching TRBD1. CDR3 length equals 13 residues. The germline CDR1 and CDR2 sequences are WNHNN and SYGVQD (reference sequence). V lost 4 bases and J lost 1; bases outside the gene matches: 1. The CDR3 protein is CASSGQGSYEQYF. In DNA form, the CDR3 reads TGCGCCAGCAGTGGACAGGGATCCTACGAGCAGTACTTC.

The chain joins TRBV28 to TRBJ2-7, with 8 bases aligning to TRBD1. There are 17 residues in the CDR3. V gave up 6 bases and J gave up 3 bases; unmatched junction bases: 16. Germline V gene lookup returns CDR1 MDHEN and CDR2 SYDVKM. DNA for the CDR3: TGTGCCAGCAGCTCCCCCGGAAGGCGGACAGGGTACTACGAGCAGTACTTC. Translating it yields CASSSPGRRTGYYEQYF. The variable domain in full, completed from reference TRBV28 and TRBJ2-7, reads DVKVTQSSRYLVKRTGEKVFLECVQDMDHENMFWYRQDPGLGLRLIYFSYDVKMKEKGDIPEGYSVSREKKERFSLILESASTNQTSMYLCASSSPGRRTGYYEQYFGPGTRLTVT.

This sequence joins TRBV27 and TRBJ2-7; a possible D gene is TRBD1 (5 bases). The germline gives CDR1 MNHEY, CDR2 SMNVEV (reference sequence). CDR3 length: 14 residues. V lost 2 bases and J 2 bases, leaving 10 bases between the germline ends. In nucleotides, the CDR3 is TGTGCCAGCAGTTTAATTGACAGTACCTACGAGCAGTACTTC. Its translation is CASSLIDSTYEQYF.

A word on this clone: One junction end disagrees with the germline gene, perhaps due to a read error. The V gene is TRBV7-9, the J gene TRBJ2-7, with unresolved D. The CDR3 has 13 residues. CDR1 and CDR2 (germline): SEHNR, FQNEAQ (reference sequence). CDR3 in amino acids: CSSSSSPSYEQYF. CDR3 DNA: TGTTCCAGCAGCTCGAGCCCATCCTACGAGCAGTACTTC.

This rearrangement joins TRBV5-6 to TRBJ2-7; D is unclear. In germline, CDR1 is SGHDT, CDR2 YYEEEE. The CDR3 contains 12 residues. V was cut by 2 bases and J by 2 bases, with 5 bases left in between. The CDR3 here is CASSLNTYEQYF. In DNA form, the CDR3 reads TGTGCCAGCAGCTTAAATACCTACGAGCAGTACTTC.

Of note for this clone: An end of the junction differs from the germline gene, which may be a read error. The chain carries TRBV11-3 and TRBJ1-5; possible D gene TRBD1, 5 bases. Germline CDR1 and CDR2: SGHNT and YENEEA. The CDR3 runs 13 residues. The CDR3 loop is CASSLDCGGRGYF. CDR3 DNA: TGTGCCAGCAGCTTAGACTGCGGGGGTCGAGGGTATTTT.

The chain combines TRBV2 with TRBJ2-1; 8 positions agree with TRBD2. CDR1 and CDR2 (germline): SNHLY, FYNNEI. The V gene end was trimmed by 7 bases and the J gene end by 10 bases; junction bases not matched to a gene: 6. The CDR3 loop spans 12 amino acids. The CDR3 sequence: CASKLAGWEQFF. CDR3 bases: TGTGCCAGCAAGTTAGCGGGATGGGAGCAGTTCTTC.

CDR3 DNA: TGTGCCAGCTCACCACGGGCATCTTCGGCGGGAGCGCAAGAGACCCAGTACTTC. It specifies CASSPRASSAGAQETQYF. The chain uses TRBV18 and TRBJ2-5, with TRBD2 matching over 7 bases. CDR3 size: 18 residues. The J segment lost 2 bases and the V segment lost 1 base, leaving 13 bases of the junction unmatched. Germline V lookup: CDR1 KGHSH, CDR2 LQKENI.

The chain links TRBV2 to TRBJ2-2; the D gene is possibly TRBD1 (5 bases). Germline assignment: CDR1 SNHLY and CDR2 FYNNEI. The CDR3 is made up of 15 amino acids. Trimming took off 1 base at V and 5 bases at J, with 11 bases between the two ends. The CDR3 protein is CASSEVRGTTGELFF. CDR3 sequence (DNA): TGTGCCAGCAGTGAAGTAAGGGGCACTACCGGGGAGCTGTTTTTT. Variable domain in full (rest from reference TRBV2 and TRBJ2-2): EPEVTQTPSHQVTQMGQEVILRCVPISNHLYFYWYRQILGQKVEFLVSFYNNEISEKSEIFDDQFSVERPDGSNFTLKIRSTKLEDSAMYFCASSEVRGTTGELFFGEGSRLTVL.

The rearrangement uses TRBV29-1 and TRBJ2-1; a weak D match, TRBD2 (5 bases). With 5 bases removed from V and 4 bases from J, the gap between germline ends came to 12 bases. Germline V gene lookup returns CDR1 SQVTM and CDR2 ANQGSEA. This CDR3 comprises 13 residues. For the CDR3, the DNA is TGCAGCGTTCGCGAGGAGGTTTACAATGAGCAGTTCTTC. Translation gives CSVREEVYNEQFF.

V and J are TRBV27 and TRBJ1-2; 10 positions agree with TRBD1. From germline, CDR1 is MNHEY and CDR2 SMNVEV (reference sequence). With V trimmed by 4 bases and J by 7 bases, 3 bases remained unmatched. The CDR3 runs 13 residues. The CDR3 nucleotides read TGTGCCAGCAGTTCGGGACAGGGGTCTGGCTACACCTTC. This sequence encodes CASSSGQGSGYTF.

V and J are TRBV27 and TRBJ2-7; 16 bases map to TRBD2. The CDR3 contains 14 residues. V lost 6 bases to trimming and J lost 5 bases; unmatched junction nucleotides: 1. The germline V gene encodes CDR1 MNHEY and CDR2 SMNVEV (reference sequence). The CDR3 is CASRGLAGGHEQYF. CDR3 nucleotides: TGTGCCAGCAGGGGACTAGCGGGAGGGCACGAGCAGTACTTC.

This clone appeared a single time. This chain uses TRBV18 with TRBJ1-5, with 8 bases aligning to TRBD1. After removal of 3 bases from V and 0 bases from J, the junction contained 4 bases not matched to a gene. The CDR3 is 16 amino acids. Germline lookup yields CDR1 KGHSH and CDR2 LQKENI. The CDR3 nucleotides read TGTGCCAGCTCACCCCCCGGGACAGGTAGCAATCAGCCCCAGCATTTT. Its protein product is CASSPPGTGSNQPQHF.

J is TRBJ2-1 and V is TRBV7-8; D not resolved. Germline CDR1 SGHVS, CDR2 FQNEAQ. The CDR3 is 17 amino acids. V was pared by 1 base and J by 4 bases, with 17 bases between. The chain's CDR3 is CASSLGGPQAKYNEQFF. DNA for the CDR3: TGTGCCAGCAGCTTAGGCGGCCCTCAAGCAAAATACAATGAGCAGTTCTTC.

The J gene is TRBJ2-7, the V gene TRBV4-2; no firm D call. Between the trimmed V and J ends, which lost 0 bases and 3 bases, there was a span of 9 bases. The CDR3 length is 14 residues. Germline CDR1 LGHNA, CDR2 YNFKEQ. CDR3 in DNA: TGTGCCAGCAGCCAAGAAAGACAATTCTACGAGCAGTACTTC. Its protein is CASSQERQFYEQYF.

The chain is built from TRBV4-2 and TRBJ2-5; 7 bases are shared with TRBD1. The J call is doubtful: the DNA matches TRBJ2-7 better. Germline assignment: CDR1 LGHNA and CDR2 YNFKEQ. CDR3 length: 15 residues. As DNA, the CDR3 is TGTGCCAGCAGCCGAACAGGGGATCGCTCCTACGAGCAGTACTTC. It translates to CASSRTGDRSYEQYF.

This chain connects TRBV18 to TRBJ2-2; TRBD1 is a possible D gene (6 bases). CDR1 and CDR2 from the germline V gene are KGHSH and LQKENI. Trimming took off 2 bases at V and 1 base at J, with 11 bases between the two ends. This CDR3 spans 16 amino acids. CDR3 DNA: TGTGCCAGCTCACCATCCCCGGGACAGAACACCGGGGAGCTGTTTTTT. This sequence encodes CASSPSPGQNTGELFF.

The chain employs TRBV5-1 and TRBJ2-7, with D possibly TRBD1 on 6 matching bases. Trimming took 2 bases from V and 6 from J, leaving 12 bases between them. CDR3 length: 13 residues. The germline V gene has CDR1 SGHRS and CDR2 YFSETQ. CDR3 DNA sequence: TGCGCCAGCAGCTTTACAGGGCCAGCCGAGCAGTACTTC. Translating it yields CASSFTGPAEQYF. Drawing the rest from reference TRBV5-1 and TRBJ2-7, the complete variable domain is KAGVTQTPRYLIKTRGQQVTLSCSPISGHRSVSWYQQTPGQGLQFLFEYFSETQRNKGNFPGRFSGRQFSNSRSEMNVSTLELGDSALYLCASSFTGPAEQYFGPGTRLTVT.

The chain uses TRBV15 and TRBJ2-1; D gene ambiguous. The CDR3 length is 12 residues. The germline V gene has CDR1 LNHNV and CDR2 YYDKDF (reference sequence). The germline V and J ends were trimmed by 4 bases and 9 bases, with 10 bases remaining between them. The CDR3 is CATSTHYGEQFF. CDR3 sequence (DNA): TGTGCCACCAGCACCCACTACGGTGAGCAGTTCTTC.

This chain links TRBV11-1 with TRBJ2-3, with D tentatively TRBD2 (5 bases). The CDR3 is 14 amino acids. The V gene lost 0 bases and the J gene lost 4 bases, with 8 bases spanning the gap. Germline assignment: CDR1 SGHAT and CDR2 FQDESV (reference sequence). CDR3 sequence reads: CASSLAGVADTQYF. For the CDR3, the DNA is TGTGCCAGCAGCTTAGCCGGGGTGGCAGATACGCAGTATTTT.

V is TRBV9 and J is TRBJ2-1, with D perhaps matching TRBD1 (6 bases). The CDR3 totals 15 residues. Per the germline V gene, CDR1 is SGDLS and CDR2 is YYNGEE. Trimming removed 0 bases from V and 10 bases from J, with 17 bases in between. This CDR3 is CASSVGGTLLGEQFF. CDR3 bases: TGTGCCAGCAGCGTAGGAGGGACACTGTTAGGCGAGCAGTTCTTC.

V usage is TRBV7-9 and J usage is TRBJ1-3, with 7 bases lining up with TRBD1. The CDR3 totals 15 residues. V gave up 4 bases and J gave up 1 base; unmatched junction bases: 4. Germline V gene sequence: CDR1 SEHNR, CDR2 FQNEAQ (reference sequence). Here the CDR3 DNA reads TGTGCCAGCAGCTCTACAGGGGAATCTGGAAACACCATATATTTT. This gives the protein CASSSTGESGNTIYF.

This sequence joins TRBV30 and TRBJ2-1; the match to TRBD1 covers 11 bases. V gave up 2 bases and J gave up 7 bases; unmatched junction bases: 7. This CDR3 is 15 amino acids long. Per germline, CDR1 GTSNPN and CDR2 SVGIG (reference sequence). CDR3 nucleotides: TGTGCCTGGAGTCGAGGGACAGGGGGGATGAATGAGCAGTTCTTC. It specifies CAWSRGTGGMNEQFF.

This clone was seen repeatedly, ten times or more. The V call is TRBV6-5, the J call TRBJ2-3; tentative D call: TRBD2 (5 bases). Germline V lookup: CDR1 MNHEY, CDR2 SVGAGI. CDR3 size: 13 residues. The germline V and J ends were trimmed by 6 bases and 3 bases, with 10 bases remaining between them. CDR3 sequence: CASSRTQTDTQYF. The CDR3 DNA follows: TGTGCCAGCAGCCGGACTCAAACAGATACGCAGTATTTT.

V is TRBV6-1 and J is TRBJ2-7, with D perhaps matching TRBD2 (5 bases). This CDR3 has 14 amino acids. The V end lost 7 bases, the J end lost 7 bases, and 20 bases lay between the germline ends. CDR1 is MNHNS, CDR2 SASEGT, per germline. CDR3 nucleotide sequence: TGTGCCAGCAACGTATATGGGAGTGAGGAAGAGCAGTACTTC. Translated: CASNVYGSEEEQYF.

The chain is built from TRBV6-5 and TRBJ2-7, with D perhaps TRBD2 (5 bases). V gave up 7 bases and J gave up 2 bases, with 15 bases separating them. This CDR3 region has 14 residues. CDR1 MNHEY and CDR2 SVGAGI come from the germline V gene. CDR3 sequence: CASTTGGKTYEQYF. The CDR3 DNA reads as TGTGCCAGCACCACTGGAGGTAAGACCTACGAGCAGTACTTC.

This clone occurred a few times. At one end the junction does not follow the germline gene, possibly because of a read error. Within the sample, other DNA sequences also encode this same CDR3. The chain employs TRBV4-1 and TRBJ2-7; D is possibly TRBD2 (6 bases). The germline CDR1 and CDR2 sequences are MGHRA and YSYEKL. The CDR3 extends over 15 amino acids. CDR3 region: CASSQEMGGGDEQYF. CDR3 nucleotides: TGTGCCAGCAGCCAAGAAATGGGAGGTGGCGACGAGCAGTACTTC.

The J gene is TRBJ1-3, the V gene TRBV30; 7 bases are shared with TRBD1. The CDR3 runs 16 residues. From germline, CDR1 is GTSNPN and CDR2 SVGIG (reference sequence). The junction had 9 bases not matched to a gene; V was cut back by 4 bases and J by 0 bases. Here the CDR3 DNA reads TGTGCCTGGATCCCACCTAACAGGGGCTCTGGAAACACCATATATTTT. Translating gives CAWIPPNRGSGNTIYF.

The V gene is TRBV19, the J gene TRBJ1-2; 7 nucleotides match TRBD1. J gave up 8 bases and V 11 bases, and 8 bases lay outside the gene matches. CDR1 is LNHDA and CDR2 is SQIVND in the germline V gene (reference sequence). This CDR3 has 11 residues. Written as DNA, the CDR3 is TGTGCCTATGGGACAGTAGAAGGCTACACCTTC. Its translation is CAYGTVEGYTF.

The chain has TRBV5-1 and TRBJ1-1, with unresolved D. From germline, CDR1 is SGHRS and CDR2 YFSETQ. The CDR3 runs 15 residues. V lost 0 bases and J 1 base, leaving 10 bases between the germline ends. Here the CDR3 DNA reads TGCGCCAGCAGCTTGGGCGTGGGAGAGAACACTGAAGCTTTCTTT. Translating it yields CASSLGVGENTEAFF.

The V call is TRBV19, the J call TRBJ2-7; 8 nucleotides agree with TRBD1. CDR1 LNHDA and CDR2 SQIVND come from the germline V gene (reference sequence). V trimming: 4 bases; J trimming: 9 bases; junction bases outside the gene matches: 14. This CDR3 has 15 residues. Here the CDR3 DNA reads TGTGCCAGTAGTACCCGGGACAGGAGCCATCTTGTGCAGTACTTC. The encoded protein is CASSTRDRSHLVQYF.